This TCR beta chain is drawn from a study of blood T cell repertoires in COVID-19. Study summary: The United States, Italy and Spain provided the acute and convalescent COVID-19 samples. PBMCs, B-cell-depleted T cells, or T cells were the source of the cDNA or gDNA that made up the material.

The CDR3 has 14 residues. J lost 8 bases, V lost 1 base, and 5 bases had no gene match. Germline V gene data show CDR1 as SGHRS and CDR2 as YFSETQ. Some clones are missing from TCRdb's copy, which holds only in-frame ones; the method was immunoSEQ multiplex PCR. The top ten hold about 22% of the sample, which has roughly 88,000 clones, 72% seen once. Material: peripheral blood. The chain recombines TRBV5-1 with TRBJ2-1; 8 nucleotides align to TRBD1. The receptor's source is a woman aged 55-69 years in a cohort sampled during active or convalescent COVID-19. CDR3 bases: TGCGCCAGCAGCTTGCTAGGGACAGGACATGAGCAGTTCTTC. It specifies CASSLLGTGHEQFF.